The clone carrying this TCR beta chain was seen a few times. Its antigen is as yet unknown. The CDR3 loop spans 11 amino acids. CDR1 and CDR2 from the germline V gene are DFQATT and SNEGSKA (reference sequence). Trimming shortened V by 1 base and J by 8 bases, and 8 bases separated the two germline ends. This PCR relied on a set of 60 Vbeta primers and 13 Jbeta primers. Measured with immunoSEQ multiplex PCR; TCRdb has only the in-frame clones, and not every one. Here the sample spans 95,000 to 100,000 clones, around four fifths being singletons. The entry originates in a study of cytomegalovirus exposure and HLA in healthy donors. At sampling all donors were nominally healthy, likely with unrecorded immune exposures. The study's findings and limits: Later on, an analysis tied 15,000 to 20,000 TCR beta sequences to HLA alleles at 0.05 false discovery rate. The productive fraction for most TCR beta V segments was about 87% or about 30% in an earlier analysis. The majority of TCR sequences were rare, yet some public TCRs appeared in many donors.

The chain recombines TRBV20-1 with TRBJ1-1, with D perhaps TRBD1 (6 bases). Material: PBMCs. The source is a man aged 35 to 55 in good health and CMV-seropositive. For the CDR3, the DNA is TGCAGTGCTAGAGTGCAGGGGGAAGCTTTCTTT. Translation: CSARVQGEAFF.